The rows below give T cell receptor beta chains drawn from one sample of a study of OX40 agonist ivuxolimab in advanced cancers. TCRdb keeps only in-frame clones here, not all; method: immunoSEQ multiplex PCR. Among 75,000 to 95,000 clones listed, more than 80% were seen once. The sample was CD4+ or CD8+ T cells sorted from blood, taken in a trial of the OX40 agonist ivuxolimab. These receptors were taken from an adult with an advanced solid tumor such as melanoma, head and neck, liver or kidney cancer. The conserved cysteine and the conserved F or W are not part of the CDR3 here. Each record gives: J gene, V gene, CDR3 protein.

TRBJ2-7 | TRBV6-5 | ASSARTSFCEQY
TRBJ2-3 | TRBV4-1 | ASSQVSGAEDTQY
TRBJ1-1 | TRBV18 | ASSPTQVTEAF
TRBJ2-1 | TRBV19 | ASSVGWTSPQF
TRBJ1-2 | TRBV5-1 | ASSLAGGGARGYT
TRBJ1-2 | TRBV19 | ASSITGTGANYGYT
TRBJ1-1 | TRBV6-1 | ASREGLYEAF
TRBJ2-7 | TRBV4-1 | ASSQELRGGTYEQY
TRBJ2-7 | TRBV2 | ASSVRQGYYEQY
TRBJ2-7 | TRBV4-2 | ASSQDSASGVTAYEQY
TRBJ2-7 | TRBV7-9 | ASSLVLAGSHEQY
TRBJ2-1 | TRBV7-9 | ASSLSAGGPYNEQF
TRBJ2-7 | TRBV5-5 | ASTPQQTGYEQY
TRBJ2-5 | TRBV28 | ASSWASYETQY
TRBJ1-4 | TRBV19 | ASSRLGRNEKLF
TRBJ2-7 | TRBV5-1 | ASSLTLELRYEQY
TRBJ1-5 | TRBV4-1 | ASSQDGQYSNQPQH
TRBJ2-1 | TRBV11-3 | ASSLGGYNEQF
TRBJ2-1 | TRBV5-1 | ASSLYSGGPGDEQF
TRBJ2-1 | TRBV6-5 | ASSYSVFQEYNEQF
TRBJ1-5 | TRBV6-1 | ASGARGLGQPQH
TRBJ2-7 | TRBV2 | ASDPISGGEQY
TRBJ1-5 | TRBV27 | ASSPTPTAQPQH
TRBJ2-7 | TRBV4-1 | ASSPHDSNSYEQY
TRBJ1-1 | TRBV18 | ASSSNRGMETEAF
TRBJ1-2 | TRBV5-1 | ASSLEAGRGYT
TRBJ2-7 | TRBV18 | ASSPRDLSGTYEQY
TRBJ2-7 | TRBV6-5 | AISDETNYEQY
TRBJ2-7 | TRBV28 | ASSTGRIAYEQY
TRBJ1-1 | TRBV2 | ASCWTGGLTEAF
TRBJ1-3 | TRBV28 | ASSDPGHRNTIY
TRBJ2-1 | TRBV19 | ASSIIGEQF
TRBJ2-3 | TRBV15 | ATSSDTGTPSTDTQY
TRBJ1-3 | TRBV29-1 | SAPGGSGNTIY
TRBJ1-2 | TRBV7-9 | ASSLGGTGGAGYT
TRBJ2-1 | TRBV6-5 | ASSREGQGYNEQF
TRBJ2-7 | TRBV7-6 | ASSLYGRRGDEQY
TRBJ2-7 | TRBV6-1 | ASSEAPWTSGRSYEQY
TRBJ2-7 | TRBV2 | ASRGYEQY